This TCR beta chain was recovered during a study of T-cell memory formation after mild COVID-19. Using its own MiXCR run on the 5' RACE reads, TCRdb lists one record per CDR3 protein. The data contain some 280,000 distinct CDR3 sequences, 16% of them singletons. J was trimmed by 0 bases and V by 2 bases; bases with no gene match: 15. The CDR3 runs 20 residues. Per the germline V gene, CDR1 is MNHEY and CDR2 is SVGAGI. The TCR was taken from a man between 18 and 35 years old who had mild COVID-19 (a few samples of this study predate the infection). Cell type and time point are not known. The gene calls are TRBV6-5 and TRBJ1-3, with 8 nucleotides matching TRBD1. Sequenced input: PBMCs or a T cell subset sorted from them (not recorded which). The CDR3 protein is CASSYRWPTGTGSSGNTIYF. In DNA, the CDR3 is TGTGCCAGCAGTTACCGTTGGCCCACCGGGACAGGATCCTCTGGAAACACCATATATTTT.